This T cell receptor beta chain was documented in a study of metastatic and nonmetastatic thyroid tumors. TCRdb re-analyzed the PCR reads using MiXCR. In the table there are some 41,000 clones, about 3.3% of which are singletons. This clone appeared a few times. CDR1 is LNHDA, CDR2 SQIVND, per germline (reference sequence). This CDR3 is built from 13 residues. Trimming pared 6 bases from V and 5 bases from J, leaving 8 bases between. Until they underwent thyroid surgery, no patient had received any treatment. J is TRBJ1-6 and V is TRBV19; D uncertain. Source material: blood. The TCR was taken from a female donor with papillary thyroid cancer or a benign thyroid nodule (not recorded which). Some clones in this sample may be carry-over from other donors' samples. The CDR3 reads CASRERDNSPLHF. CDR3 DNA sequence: TGTGCCAGTAGGGAGAGGGATAATTCACCCCTCCACTTT.